This TCR beta chain was documented in a study of siplizumab effects on memory and regulatory T cells. This CDR3 has 16 residues. The ends were cut back, 0 bases at V and 4 bases at J, with 14 bases in the middle. CDR1 and CDR2 (germline): SGHRS, YFSETQ. Assay: immunoSEQ multiplex PCR; the TCRdb copy retains only in-frame clones and omits some. Of about 110,000 clones listed, around 90% are singletons. Comment on this clone: Its antigen is unknown.

Study-level results: The study found that mappable alloreactive CD4+ clones averaged approximately 69% Treg-derived with siplizumab and 25% to 30% in controls.

The chain recombines TRBV5-1 with TRBJ2-1; D ambiguous. The sequencing input was Tregs sorted from blood. This receptor was taken from a human donor in good health. The CDR3 is CASSLGLVSRYNEQFF. The CDR3 nucleotides are TGCGCCAGCAGCTTGGGTCTAGTATCCCGATACAATGAGCAGTTCTTC.